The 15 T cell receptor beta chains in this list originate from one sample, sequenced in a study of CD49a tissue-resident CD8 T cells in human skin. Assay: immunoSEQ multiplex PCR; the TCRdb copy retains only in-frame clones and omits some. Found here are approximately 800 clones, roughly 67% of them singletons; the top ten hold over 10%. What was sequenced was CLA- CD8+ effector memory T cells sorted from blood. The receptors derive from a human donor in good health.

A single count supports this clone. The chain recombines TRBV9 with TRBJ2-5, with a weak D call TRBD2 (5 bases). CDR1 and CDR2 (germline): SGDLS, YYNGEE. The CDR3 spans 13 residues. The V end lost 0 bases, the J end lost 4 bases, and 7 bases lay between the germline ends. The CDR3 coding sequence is TGTGCCAGCAGCGTAGAGGACTCAGAGACCCAGTACTTC. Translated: CASSVEDSETQYF.

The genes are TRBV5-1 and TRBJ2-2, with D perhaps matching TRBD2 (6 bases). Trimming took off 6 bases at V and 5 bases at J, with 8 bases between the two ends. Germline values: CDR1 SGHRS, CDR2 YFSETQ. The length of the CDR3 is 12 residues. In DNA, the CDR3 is TGCGCCAGCATGGGGGGAACCGGGGAGCTGTTTTTT. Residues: CASMGGTGELFF. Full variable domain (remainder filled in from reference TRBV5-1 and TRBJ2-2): KAGVTQTPRYLIKTRGQQVTLSCSPISGHRSVSWYQQTPGQGLQFLFEYFSETQRNKGNFPGRFSGRQFSNSRSEMNVSTLELGDSALYLCASMGGTGELFFGEGSRLTVL.

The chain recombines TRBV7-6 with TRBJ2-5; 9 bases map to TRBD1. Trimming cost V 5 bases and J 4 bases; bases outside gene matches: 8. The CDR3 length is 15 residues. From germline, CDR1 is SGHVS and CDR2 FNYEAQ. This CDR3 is CASSRTGELRETQYF. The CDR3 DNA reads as TGTGCCAGCAGCCGGACAGGGGAACTAAGAGAGACCCAGTACTTC. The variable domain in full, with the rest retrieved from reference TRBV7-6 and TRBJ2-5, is GAGVSQSPRYKVTKRGQDVALRCDPISGHVSLYWYRQALGQGPEFLTYFNYEAQQDKSGLPNDRFSAERPEGSISTLTIQRTEQRDSAMYRCASSRTGELRETQYFGPGTRLLVL.

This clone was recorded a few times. The CDR3 nucleotides are TGTGCCATCAGTGCCTTAGGGGGTGAGGCCGCCACTGAAGCTTTCTTT. Its translation is CAISALGGEAATEAFF. V and J are TRBV10-3 and TRBJ1-1, with a possible D match to TRBD1 (6 bases). The CDR3 length is 16 residues. Germline CDR1 and CDR2: ENHRY and SYGVKD. Trimming removed 4 bases at V and 4 bases at J, with 19 bases between.

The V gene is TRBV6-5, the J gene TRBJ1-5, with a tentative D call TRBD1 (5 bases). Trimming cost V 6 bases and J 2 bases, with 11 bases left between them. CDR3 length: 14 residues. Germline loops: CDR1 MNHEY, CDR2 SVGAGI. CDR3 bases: TGTGCCAGCAGACCTACAGGACGCAATCAGCCCCAGCATTTT. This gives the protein CASRPTGRNQPQHF.

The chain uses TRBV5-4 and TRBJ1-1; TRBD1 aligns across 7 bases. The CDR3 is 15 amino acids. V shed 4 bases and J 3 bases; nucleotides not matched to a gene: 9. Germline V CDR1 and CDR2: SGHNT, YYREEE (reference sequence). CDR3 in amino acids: CASSPRQGGHTEAFF. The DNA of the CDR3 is TGTGCCAGCAGCCCTCGACAGGGTGGACACACTGAAGCTTTCTTT.

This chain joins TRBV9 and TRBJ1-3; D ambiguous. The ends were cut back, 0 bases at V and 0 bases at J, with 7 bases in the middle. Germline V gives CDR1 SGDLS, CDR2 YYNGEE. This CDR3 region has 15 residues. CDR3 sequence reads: CASSVGGYSGNTIYF. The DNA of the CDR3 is TGTGCCAGCAGCGTAGGCGGCTACTCTGGAAACACCATATATTTT.

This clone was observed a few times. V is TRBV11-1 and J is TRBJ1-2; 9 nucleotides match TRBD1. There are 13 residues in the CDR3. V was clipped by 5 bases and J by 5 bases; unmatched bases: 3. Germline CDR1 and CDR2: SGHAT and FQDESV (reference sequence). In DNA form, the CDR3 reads TGTGCCAGCAGCCGGGACAGGGATTATGGCTACACCTTC. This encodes CASSRDRDYGYTF. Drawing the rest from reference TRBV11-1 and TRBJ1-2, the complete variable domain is EAEVAQSPRYKITEKSQAVAFWCDPISGHATLYWYRQILGQGPELLVQFQDESVVDDSQLPKDRFSAERLKGVDSTLKIQPAELGDSAMYLCASSRDRDYGYTFGSGTRLTVV.

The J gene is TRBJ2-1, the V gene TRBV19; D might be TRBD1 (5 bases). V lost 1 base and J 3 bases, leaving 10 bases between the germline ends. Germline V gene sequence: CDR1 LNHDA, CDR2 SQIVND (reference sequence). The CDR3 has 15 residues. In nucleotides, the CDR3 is TGTGCCAGTAGTATAGTAGGGGCGGACTACAATGAGCAGTTCTTC. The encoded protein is CASSIVGADYNEQFF.

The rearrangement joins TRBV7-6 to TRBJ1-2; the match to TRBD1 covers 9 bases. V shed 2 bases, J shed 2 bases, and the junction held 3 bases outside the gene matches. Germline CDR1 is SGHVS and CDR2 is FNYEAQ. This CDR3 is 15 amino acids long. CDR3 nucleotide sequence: TGTGCCAGCAGCTTACAAGGACAGGGGAACTATGGCTACACCTTC. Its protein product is CASSLQGQGNYGYTF.

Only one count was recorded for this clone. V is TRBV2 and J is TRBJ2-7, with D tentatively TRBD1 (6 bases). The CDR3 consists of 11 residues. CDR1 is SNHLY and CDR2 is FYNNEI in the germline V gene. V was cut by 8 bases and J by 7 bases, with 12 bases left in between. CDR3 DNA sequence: TGTGCCAGCGAGACAGGATTTGAGCAGTACGTC. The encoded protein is CASETGFEQYV.

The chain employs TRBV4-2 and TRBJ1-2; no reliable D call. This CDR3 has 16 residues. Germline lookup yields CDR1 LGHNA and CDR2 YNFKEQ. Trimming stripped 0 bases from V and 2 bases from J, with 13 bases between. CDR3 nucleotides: TGTGCCAGCAGCCAAGACGGGGTCGGAGAAAACTATGGCTACACCTTC. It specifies CASSQDGVGENYGYTF.

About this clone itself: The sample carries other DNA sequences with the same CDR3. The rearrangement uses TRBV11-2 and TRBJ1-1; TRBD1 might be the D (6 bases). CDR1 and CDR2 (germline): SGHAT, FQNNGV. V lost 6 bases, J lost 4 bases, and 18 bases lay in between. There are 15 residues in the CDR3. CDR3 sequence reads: CASSLRGGGGTEAFF. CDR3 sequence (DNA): TGTGCCAGCAGTCTTAGGGGGGGCGGTGGCACTGAAGCTTTCTTT.

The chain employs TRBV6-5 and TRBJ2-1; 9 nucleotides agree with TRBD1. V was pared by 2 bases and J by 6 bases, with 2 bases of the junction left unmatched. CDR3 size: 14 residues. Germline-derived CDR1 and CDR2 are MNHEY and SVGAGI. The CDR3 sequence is CASSYPGQGNEQFF. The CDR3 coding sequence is TGTGCCAGCAGTTACCCGGGACAGGGCAATGAGCAGTTCTTC.

DNA of the CDR3: TGTGCCAGTATGGGACAGAACACAGATACGCAGTATTTT. Protein sequence: CASMGQNTDTQYF. This chain links TRBV19 with TRBJ2-3, with 7 bases fitting TRBD1. Germline V gene lookup returns CDR1 LNHDA and CDR2 SQIVND (reference sequence). The J segment lost 2 bases and the V segment lost 7 bases, leaving 3 bases of the junction unmatched. This CDR3 has 13 residues.